The next 20 T cell receptor beta chains were all read from a single sample in a study of blood T cell repertoires in COVID-19. Here immunoSEQ multiplex PCR was the method, and the copy in TCRdb shows in-frame clones only, minus some. Altogether about 160,000 clones are present, around 81% being singletons, with the ten largest covering 4.5% to 7.5%. Sequencing was carried out using PBMCs or T cells enriched from blood (not recorded which). The receptors originated from a man aged 35 to 55 who had recovered from COVID-19.

The CDR3 coding sequence is TGTGCCAGCAGCTCCCCAAACGAGCAGTACGTC. This translates into CASSSPNEQYV. The chain has TRBV21-1 and TRBJ2-7; the table gives TRBD1 as D, unverified against the DNA. TRBV21-1 counts as a pseudogene. The CDR3 consists of 11 residues.

This chain links TRBV5-1 with TRBJ2-5; 7 nucleotides match TRBD1. The germline V gene has CDR1 SGHRS and CDR2 YFSETQ. V lost 1 base to trimming and J lost 5 bases; unmatched junction nucleotides: 17. The CDR3 is 18 residues long. The CDR3 is CASSLNQYRGSGAETQYF. CDR3 DNA sequence: TGCGCCAGCAGCTTGAACCAGTACAGGGGTAGTGGTGCTGAGACCCAGTACTTC.

This chain links TRBV5-1 with TRBJ2-7, with D possibly TRBD1 on 8 matching bases. The CDR3 contains 16 residues. V was pared by 3 bases and J by 5 bases, with 21 bases between. Germline loops: CDR1 SGHRS, CDR2 YFSETQ. CDR3 sequence reads: CASSYSGQGGTNEQYF. DNA of the CDR3: TGCGCCAGCAGCTATAGCGGACAGGGAGGGACGAACGAGCAGTACTTC.

This chain joins TRBV21-1 and TRBJ2-7; the listed D gene, TRBD1, was not tested against the DNA. TRBV21-1 constitutes a pseudogene. CDR3 size: 17 residues. CDR3 DNA: TGTGCCAGCAGCCCACAGCGCGGAGGGACAGGGTTTTGCGAGCAGTACGTC. Amino acid sequence: CASSPQRGGTGFCEQYV.

The chain couples TRBV29-1 to TRBJ1-1, with 10 bases matching TRBD1. The CDR3 consists of 12 residues. V dropped 7 bases and J dropped 10; count of bases not matched to a gene: 9. Germline CDR1 is SQVTM and CDR2 is ANQGSEA. The CDR3 sequence is CSAGTGERSAFF. DNA for the CDR3: TGCAGCGCTGGGACAGGGGAAAGGTCAGCTTTCTTT.

This chain links TRBV7-8 with TRBJ1-4; TRBD1 might be the D (5 bases). Germline CDR1 is SGHVS and CDR2 is FQNEAQ. Trimming took 0 bases from V and 4 from J, leaving 9 bases between them. This CDR3 contains 15 residues. As DNA, the CDR3 is TGTGCCAGCAGCTTAGCGGCGACAGTTAATGAAAAACTGTTTTTT. It specifies CASSLAATVNEKLFF.

This clone has only one observation. V usage is TRBV6-5 and J usage is TRBJ2-2; 8 bases match TRBD2. The CDR3 has 15 residues. The V gene end was trimmed by 5 bases and the J gene end by 7 bases; junction bases not matched to a gene: 9. CDR1 is MNHEY, CDR2 SVGAGI, per germline. The CDR3 nucleotides are TGTGCCAGCAGTCTCGGGGGGGCCTCTGGCGGGGAGCTGTTTTTT. Residues: CASSLGGASGGELFF.

The sample holds many counts of this clone. The rearrangement joins TRBV10-3 to TRBJ1-6, with a tentative D call TRBD1 (5 bases). V lost 11 bases and J lost 12, with 20 bases in between. This CDR3 spans 13 amino acids. Germline V gene lookup returns CDR1 ENHRY and CDR2 SYGVKD. The CDR3 nucleotides read TGTGCCGCGGGAGGGCCAGGGAATCAACCCCTCCACTTT. Translating it yields CAAGGPGNQPLHF.

V is TRBV10-2 and J is TRBJ2-1; TRBD1 might be the D (5 bases). Germline CDR1 and CDR2: WSHSY and SAAADI. The CDR3 has 13 amino acids. V lost 10 bases to trimming and J lost 0 bases, with 10 bases between them. CDR3 nucleotide sequence: TGCGCCATACAGGAGAGCTCCTACAATGAGCAGTTCTTC. This encodes CAIQESSYNEQFF.

V and J are TRBV9 and TRBJ1-2; D not resolved. Per germline, CDR1 SGDLS and CDR2 YYNGEE. V was trimmed by 3 bases and J by 6 bases, leaving 15 bases between them. The CDR3 is 14 amino acids. CDR3 nucleotides: TGTGCCAGCAGCGGTCCCGGGTCTCTAAATGGCTACACCTTC. Its translation is CASSGPGSLNGYTF.

V and J are TRBV9 and TRBJ2-3; maybe TRBD2 (6 bases). The CDR3 is 15 residues long. Between the trimmed V and J ends, which lost 4 bases and 2 bases, there was a span of 14 bases. CDR1 and CDR2 (germline): SGDLS, YYNGEE. The CDR3 DNA is TGTGCCAGCAGCCCCCGGGACTGGTCCACAGATACGCAGTATTTT. It is translated as CASSPRDWSTDTQYF.

The V and J genes are TRBV25-1 and TRBJ1-3, with TRBD1 identical over 8 bases. The CDR3 extends over 15 amino acids. The junction had 4 bases not matched to a gene; V was cut back by 3 bases and J by 3 bases. The germline CDR1 and CDR2 sequences are MGHDK and SYGVNS. CDR3 loop: CASSEAGGRGNTIYF. The CDR3 nucleotides are TGTGCCAGCAGTGAGGCAGGGGGCCGTGGAAACACCATATATTTT.

This chain joins TRBV2 and TRBJ2-3, with a weak D call TRBD2 (5 bases). CDR1 and CDR2 (germline): SNHLY, FYNNEI. This CDR3 contains 14 residues. V lost 8 bases, J lost 6 bases, and 18 bases lay in between. CDR3 bases: TGTGCCAGCCTTTTGGTCTCCCGAGGGGATACGCAGTATTTT. This codes for CASLLVSRGDTQYF.

The chain employs TRBV7-2 and TRBJ1-2; 8 positions match TRBD1. CDR3 size: 19 residues. V dropped 5 bases and J dropped 4; count of bases not matched to a gene: 21. Germline V lookup: CDR1 SGHTA, CDR2 FQGNSA. The CDR3 coding sequence is TGTGCCAGCAGCCCACATGGACAGGGAAGTTTTAGTCGGAGCTATGGCTACACCTTC. Encoded protein: CASSPHGQGSFSRSYGYTF.

V is TRBV6-2 or TRBV6-3 and J is TRBJ1-1; TRBD1 matches 11 bases. The CDR3 has 16 amino acids. With 5 bases clipped from V and 3 bases from J, the junction kept 8 bases outside the gene matches. Germline V gene data show CDR1 as MNHEY and CDR2 as SVGEGT. CDR3 DNA sequence: TGTGCCAGCAGTCCCCGGGACAGGGGGGGGTACACTGAAGCTTTCTTT. Encoded protein: CASSPRDRGGYTEAFF.

The gene calls are TRBV19 and TRBJ2-1, with TRBD2 identical over 8 bases. This CDR3 is built from 15 residues. Per the germline V gene, CDR1 is LNHDA and CDR2 is SQIVND (reference sequence). The J segment lost 2 bases and the V segment lost 4 bases, leaving 4 bases of the junction unmatched. CDR3 DNA sequence: TGTGCCAGTAGTAAGCGGGGGTTTACCTACAATGAGCAGTTCTTC. Amino acid sequence: CASSKRGFTYNEQFF.

This chain connects TRBV5-1 to TRBJ2-3; tentatively, D is TRBD2 (6 bases). The V end lost 0 bases, the J end lost 1 base, and 12 bases lay between the germline ends. The CDR3 sequence is 16 residues long. The germline V gene has CDR1 SGHRS and CDR2 YFSETQ. CDR3 in amino acids: CASSLEGGVRTDTQYF. The CDR3 nucleotides are TGCGCCAGCAGCTTGGAGGGCGGGGTCCGCACAGATACGCAGTATTTT.

V and J are TRBV3-1 (or the pseudogene TRBV3-2) and TRBJ2-1, with D maybe TRBD2 (6 bases). The CDR3 contains 16 residues. Germline V gene lookup returns CDR1 LGHDT and CDR2 YNNKEL (reference sequence). The V and J ends lost 4 bases and 0 bases respectively, with 13 bases between them. CDR3 nucleotides: TGTGCCAGCAGCCTAGGTTACGGGGGCTCCTACAATGAGCAGTTCTTC. Its translation is CASSLGYGGSYNEQFF.

J is TRBJ2-7 and V is TRBV6-2 or TRBV6-3, with D perhaps matching TRBD1 (6 bases). V was trimmed by 2 bases and J by 0 bases, leaving 23 bases between them. This CDR3 has 19 residues. The germline V gene encodes CDR1 MNHEY and CDR2 SVGEGT. The CDR3 sequence: CASSYPTGSKVMSSYEQYF. The CDR3, as DNA: TGTGCCAGCAGTTACCCTACAGGGAGCAAAGTAATGTCCTCCTACGAGCAGTACTTC.

The chain uses TRBV10-3 and TRBJ1-3; TRBD1 might be the D (5 bases). From germline, CDR1 is ENHRY and CDR2 SYGVKD. Trimming pared 0 bases from V and 5 bases from J, leaving 8 bases between. The CDR3 extends over 14 amino acids. The CDR3 DNA reads as TGTGCCATCAGTGAGTCCAGGGATAGAAACACCATATATTTT. This gives the protein CAISESRDRNTIYF.